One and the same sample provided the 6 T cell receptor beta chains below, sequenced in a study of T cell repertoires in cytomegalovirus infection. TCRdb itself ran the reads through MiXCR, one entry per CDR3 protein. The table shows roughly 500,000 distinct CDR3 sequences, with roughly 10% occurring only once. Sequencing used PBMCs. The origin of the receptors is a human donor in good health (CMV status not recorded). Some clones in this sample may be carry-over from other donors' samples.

The CDR3 sequence is CASSPWGSGSTTGELFF. The CDR3 nucleotides are TGTGCCAGCAGCCCGTGGGGGAGCGGGAGTACCACCGGGGAGCTGTTTTTT. The J gene is TRBJ2-2, the V gene TRBV5-4; 8 bases align to TRBD2. The CDR3 length is 17 residues. CDR1 is SGHNT, CDR2 YYREEE, per germline (reference sequence). J lost 4 bases, V lost 4 bases, and 12 bases had no gene match.

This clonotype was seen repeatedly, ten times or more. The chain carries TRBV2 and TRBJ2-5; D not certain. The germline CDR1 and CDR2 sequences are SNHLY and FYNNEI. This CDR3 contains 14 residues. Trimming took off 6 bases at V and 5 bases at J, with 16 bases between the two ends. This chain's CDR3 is CASRLSRGAETQYF. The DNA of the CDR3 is TGTGCCAGCAGGCTCTCTAGAGGCGCCGAGACCCAGTACTTC.

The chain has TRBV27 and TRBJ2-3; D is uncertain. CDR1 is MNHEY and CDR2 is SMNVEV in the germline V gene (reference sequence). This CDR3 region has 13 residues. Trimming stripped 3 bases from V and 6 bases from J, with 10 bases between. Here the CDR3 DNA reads TGTGCCAGCAGTTTGACAAGGCAGGATACGCAGTATTTT. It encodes CASSLTRQDTQYF.

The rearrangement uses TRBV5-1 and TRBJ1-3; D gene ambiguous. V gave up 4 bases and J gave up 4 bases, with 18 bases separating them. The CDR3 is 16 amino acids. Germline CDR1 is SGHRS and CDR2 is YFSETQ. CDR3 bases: TGCGCCAGCAGCGAATCGGAGGGATCTTCCGGAAACACCATATATTTT. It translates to CASSESEGSSGNTIYF.

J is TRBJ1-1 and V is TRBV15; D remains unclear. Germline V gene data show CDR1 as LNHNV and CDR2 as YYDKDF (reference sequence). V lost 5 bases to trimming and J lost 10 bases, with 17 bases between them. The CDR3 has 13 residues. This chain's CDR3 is CATSPPGSLSAFF. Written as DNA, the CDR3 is TGTGCCACCAGCCCTCCTGGCAGTCTGTCAGCTTTCTTT.

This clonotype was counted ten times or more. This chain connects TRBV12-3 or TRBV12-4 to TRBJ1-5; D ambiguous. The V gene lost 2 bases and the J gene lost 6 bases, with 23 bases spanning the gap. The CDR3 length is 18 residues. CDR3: CASSLSGEGRISPQPQHF. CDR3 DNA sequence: TGTGCCAGCAGTTTATCTGGAGAGGGCCGGATCTCCCCTCAGCCCCAGCATTTT.